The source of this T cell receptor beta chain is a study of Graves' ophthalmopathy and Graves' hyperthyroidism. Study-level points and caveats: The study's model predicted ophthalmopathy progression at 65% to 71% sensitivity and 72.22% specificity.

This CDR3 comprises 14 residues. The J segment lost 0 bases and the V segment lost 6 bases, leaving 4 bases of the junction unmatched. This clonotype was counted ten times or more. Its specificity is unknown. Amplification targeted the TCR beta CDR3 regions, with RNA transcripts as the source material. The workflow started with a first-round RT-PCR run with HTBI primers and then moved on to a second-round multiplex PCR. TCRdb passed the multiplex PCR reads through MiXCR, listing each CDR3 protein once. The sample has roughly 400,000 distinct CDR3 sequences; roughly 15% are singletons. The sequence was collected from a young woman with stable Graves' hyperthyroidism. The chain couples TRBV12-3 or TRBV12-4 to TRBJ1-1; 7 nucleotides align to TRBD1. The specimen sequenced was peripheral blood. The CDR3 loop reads CASRPTGLNTEAFF. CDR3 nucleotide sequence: TGTGCCAGCAGGCCGACAGGGTTGAACACTGAAGCTTTCTTT.